The count of the clone carrying this TCR beta chain is one. Mismatch with germline at one junction end may stem from a read error. Time point specified: peripheral blood 6 weeks after treatment start. Patients yielded 1 to 8 samples each, pretreatment and on-treatment. This entry is derived from a study of PD-L1 blockade in urothelial cancer. CDR3 size: 13 residues. The germline V gene has CDR1 SQVTM and CDR2 ANQGSEA. The repertoire was sequenced with immunoSEQ multiplex PCR; TCRdb's copy has only in-frame clones and lacks some. The sample has around 110,000 clones; about 89% are singletons. Sequenced material: PBMCs, taken around atezolizumab (anti-PD-L1) treatment. The origin of this receptor is a man in his sixties with urothelial cancer. The chain uses TRBV29-1 and TRBJ1-2; 8 nucleotides line up with TRBD1. For the CDR3, the DNA is TGCAGCATTGAGGCTCAGGGGGCCTGGGGCTACACCTTC. Its protein product is CSIEAQGAWGYTF.